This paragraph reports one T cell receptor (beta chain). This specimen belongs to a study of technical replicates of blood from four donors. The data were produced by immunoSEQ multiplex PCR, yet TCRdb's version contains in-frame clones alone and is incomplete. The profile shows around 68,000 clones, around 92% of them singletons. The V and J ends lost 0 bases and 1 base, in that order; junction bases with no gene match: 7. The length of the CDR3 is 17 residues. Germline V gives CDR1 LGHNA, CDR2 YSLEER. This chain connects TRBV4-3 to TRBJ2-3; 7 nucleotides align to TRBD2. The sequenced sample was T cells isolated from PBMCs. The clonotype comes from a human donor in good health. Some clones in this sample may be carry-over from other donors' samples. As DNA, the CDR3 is TGCGCCAGCAGCCAAGATAAGACTAGCTCTGGCACAGATACGCAGTATTTT. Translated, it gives CASSQDKTSSGTDTQYF.